Included here is one TCR beta chain sequence, with context. The source of the sample is a study of shared clonotypes between healthy human individuals. Across the study: Three plates were used per donor for CD4 naive, three for CD4 memory, two for CD8 naive and one for CD8 memory.

Germline assignment: CDR1 SGHAT and CDR2 FQNNGV. CDR3 size: 16 residues. The germline V and J ends were trimmed by 1 base and 7 bases, with 20 bases remaining between them. The deep-level immunoSEQ assay was used. Per the authors' pipeline: Filtering differed, since immunoSEQ gave only junction sequences and no quality scores. Clones were read by immunoSEQ multiplex PCR, and TCRdb kept only the in-frame ones, dropping some. V, J and clone size derive from that table, while D and trimming were established from the DNA sequence. Of 850,000 to 1,100,000 clones in the sample, about 72% are singletons; the top ten hold more than 0.85%.

This chain uses TRBV11-2 with TRBJ2-7; weak D call: TRBD2 (5 bases). Sequenced sample: memory CD4+ T cells from PBMCs. Subset denoted: CD45RA-negative fraction. This clonotype was obtained from a man between 18 and 29 years old in good health. Some clones in this sample may be carry-over from other donors' samples. The CDR3 DNA follows: TGTGCCAGCAGCTTAGCCCAGGCCTCTACTACTAGGGAGCAGTACTTC. Encoded protein: CASSLAQASTTREQYF.